This T cell receptor beta chain comes out of a study of cytomegalovirus exposure and HLA in healthy donors. The PCR used 60 Vbeta and 13 Jbeta primers. TCRdb's copy holds only in-frame clones and misses some; the assay was immunoSEQ multiplex PCR. This repertoire includes around 50,000 clones. The ends were cut back, 1 base at V and 0 bases at J, with 7 bases in the middle. Germline values: CDR1 SQVTM, CDR2 ANQGSEA. The CDR3 sequence is 14 residues long. This clonotype was sampled from a male donor in good health and CMV-seronegative. Specimen: PBMCs. The chain combines TRBV29-1 with TRBJ1-3; D call uncertain. Written as DNA, the CDR3 is TGCAGCGTTGAAGCTCAGAACTCTGGAAACACCATATATTTT. Its protein product is CSVEAQNSGNTIYF.